Listed below are T cell receptor beta chains from one sample, sequenced in a study of blood T cell repertoires in COVID-19. Profiling relied on immunoSEQ multiplex PCR, and the TCRdb table lists in-frame clones only, not all of them. The top ten hold roughly a tenth of the sample, which has 310,000 or so clones, about nine tenths seen once. Sequencing used peripheral blood. These TCRs come from a man under 40 with COVID-19, enrolled during active disease. CDR3s include the opening cysteine and the closing phenylalanine or tryptophan. D genes are given only for firm matches. Clone size, where shown, is once, few, many, or a class for clones that have expanded.

TRBV18	17	once	TRBJ2-1	TRBD1	TGTGCCAGCTCACCCCTAGCGTCAGGGGGCCTTTACAATGAGCAGTTCTTC	CASSPLASGGLYNEQFF
TRBV3-1/TRBV3-2	15	-	TRBJ2-3	TRBD1	TGTGCCAGCAGCCCTGAGGACAGGGGGAGGGATACGCAGTATTTT	CASSPEDRGRDTQYF
TRBV19	14	-	TRBJ1-2	TRBD1	TGTGCCAGTACTCCGACAGGGCCGAACTATGGCTACACCTTC	CASTPTGPNYGYTF
TRBV4-3	15	-	TRBJ1-2	-	TGCGCCAGCAGCCAAGAAGCTTATACTAACTATGGCTACACCTTC	CASSQEAYTNYGYTF
TRBV6-4	13	-	TRBJ2-7	-	TGTGCCAGCACGGAGGGGGCTTCCTACGAGCAGTACTTC	CASTEGASYEQYF
TRBV5-4	18	-	TRBJ2-7	TRBD2	TGTGCCAGCAGCTTGGCGCCGAGTATGGGACTAGAGGGGTACGAGCAGTACTTC	CASSLAPSMGLEGYEQYF
TRBV18	17	-	TRBJ2-1	TRBD2	TGTGCCAGCTCACCACCGTGGTCGGGGGGCTCCTACAATGAGCAGTTCTTC	CASSPPWSGGSYNEQFF
TRBV5-1	15	-	TRBJ1-2	TRBD1	TGCGCCAGCAGCCTGACAGGGGAGGAGGGATATGGCTACACCTTC	CASSLTGEEGYGYTF
TRBV7-4	16	-	TRBJ2-7	TRBD1	TGTGCCAGCAGCTTAGACAAAGGGACAGGGTGGTACGAGCAGTACTTC	CASSLDKGTGWYEQYF
TRBV7-2	16	-	TRBJ2-2	TRBD2	TGTGCCAGCAGCTTGTCGAGCGGGAGTACGGGCGGGGAGCTGTTTTTT	CASSLSSGSTGGELFF
TRBV7-2	14	-	TRBJ1-1	-	TGTGCCAGCAGCTTAGTAGTGTCTAACACTGAAGCTTTCTTT	CASSLVVSNTEAFF
TRBV7-2	16	-	TRBJ2-5	-	TGTGCCAGCAGCCTCGAACCCAACAGGGGGGGGGAGACCCAGTACTTC	CASSLEPNRGGETQYF
TRBV10-3	16	-	TRBJ2-3	TRBD2	TGTGCCATCAGTACTTCAGCGGGAGCCGTCACAGATACGCAGTATTTT	CAISTSAGAVTDTQYF
TRBV19	13	few	TRBJ2-5	-	TGTGCCAGTAGTATCAGGGACCAAGAGACCCAGTACTTC	CASSIRDQETQYF
TRBV11-3	14	-	TRBJ2-7	TRBD1	TGTGCCAGCAGCTTTTCCGGGACAGGGGGCGAGCAGTACTTC	CASSFSGTGGEQYF
TRBV7-9	15	-	TRBJ2-3	TRBD1	TGTGCCAGCCAACTCCCGGGACAGGCTTTTGATACGCAGTATTTT	CASQLPGQAFDTQYF
TRBV27	13	-	TRBJ1-1	TRBD1	TGTGCCAGCAGTTTCCTCAGGGGGACTGAAGCTTTCTTT	CASSFLRGTEAFF
TRBV4-3	21	-	TRBJ2-1	TRBD2	TGCGCCAGCAGCCAAGTTCTCCCTACAGTGGGACTAGCGGAGATCTACAATGAGCAGTTCTTC	CASSQVLPTVGLAEIYNEQFF
TRBV27	14	-	TRBJ1-2	TRBD1	TGTGCCAGCAGTAACAGGGGATTTAACTATGGCTACACCTTC	CASSNRGFNYGYTF
TRBV19	16	-	TRBJ2-1	TRBD2	TGTGCCAGCCTCCCTGCTAGCGGGAACTCCTACAATGAGCAGTTCTTC	CASLPASGNSYNEQFF
TRBV6-5	13	-	TRBJ1-2	-	TGTGCCAGCAGTTACCAGGGTCGAGGAGGCTACACCTTC	CASSYQGRGGYTF
TRBV19	14	-	TRBJ1-2	-	TGTGCCAGTAGTATGGTGGGCGTGGAGGGGATGGACACCTTC	CASSMVGVEGMDTF
TRBV27	13	-	TRBJ1-5	-	TGTGCCAGCAGTTTAGTCCTCAATCAGCCCCAGCATTTT	CASSLVLNQPQHF
TRBV7-9	14	few	TRBJ1-1	TRBD1	TGTGCCAGCAGCTTAGCACAGGGGGCCACTGAAGCTTTCTTT	CASSLAQGATEAFF